Following are 7 T cell receptor beta chains from one sample sequenced in a study of cytomegalovirus exposure and HLA in healthy donors (dated by TCRdb to 2016 to 2017). The library came from the immunoSEQ multiplex PCR assay. For the multiplex PCR, a mixture combining 60 forward primers for TCR Vbeta segments and 13 reverse primers for TCR Jbeta segments was used. The immuneACCESS repertoire file appears here via TCRdb, limited to in-frame rearrangements. These files lack a portion of the clones; in checked studies, under half of the deficit traces to unresolved V genes, and the cause of the others is not known. The sample yields just over 150,000 clones; roughly 70% were counted once. 7% to 7.5% of the sample is taken by the ten largest. The sequenced material came from PBMCs. Receptors originate from a man aged 35 to 55 in good health and CMV-seropositive.

The chain carries TRBV6-6 and TRBJ1-5; unclear D gene. V gave up 7 bases and J gave up 2 bases, with 12 bases separating them. This CDR3 contains 14 residues. CDR1 and CDR2 (germline): MNHNY, SVGAGI (reference sequence). DNA for the CDR3: TGTGCCAGCACCATGACTGTGGGCAATCAGCCCCAGCATTTT. Translation: CASTMTVGNQPQHF.

The chain employs TRBV6-5 and TRBJ2-2; D might be TRBD1 (5 bases). The CDR3 extends over 15 amino acids. V lost 2 bases and J 5 bases, leaving 12 bases between the germline ends. Germline CDR1 MNHEY, CDR2 SVGAGI. CDR3 nucleotides: TGTGCCAGCAGTTACAGGGGCTCGAGAACCGGGGAGCTGTTTTTT. Translation gives CASSYRGSRTGELFF.

The gene calls are TRBV7-8 and TRBJ1-1; D gene uncertain. Deletions cut 2 bases from V and 7 bases from J, with 11 bases between. Germline V gene lookup returns CDR1 SGHVS and CDR2 FQNEAQ. CDR3 length: 13 residues. The chain's CDR3 is CASSLIAGDEAFF. DNA for the CDR3: TGTGCCAGCAGCTTAATCGCGGGTGATGAAGCTTTCTTT.

V is TRBV4-1 and J is TRBJ2-3; D uncertain. The CDR3 covers 12 residues. In germline, CDR1 is MGHRA, CDR2 YSYEKL. The V end lost 4 bases, the J end lost 4 bases, and 6 bases lay between the germline ends. Here the CDR3 reads CASSRTADTQYF. CDR3 bases: TGCGCCAGCAGCCGCACAGCAGATACGCAGTATTTT.

This chain links TRBV7-2 with TRBJ2-2; 8 bases align to TRBD2. The CDR3 has 15 amino acids. In germline, CDR1 is SGHTA, CDR2 FQGNSA. Trimming took 5 bases from V and 5 from J; bases not matched to a gene: 7. DNA of the CDR3: TGTGCCAGCAGCCCGACGGGGGGGCGAACCGGGGAGCTGTTTTTT. Its translation is CASSPTGGRTGELFF.

The V and J genes are TRBV21-1 and TRBJ2-7; whether TRBD1, the table's D call, matches the DNA was not checked. TRBV21-1 is a known pseudogene. The CDR3 extends over 14 amino acids. The CDR3 sequence: CASCYPGHLYEQYF. CDR3 nucleotides: TGTGCCAGCTGCTATCCGGGACATCTTTACGAGCAGTACTTC.

This chain links TRBV5-6 with TRBJ1-1; tentative D call: TRBD1 (6 bases). The CDR3 length is 15 residues. The germline V gene has CDR1 SGHDT and CDR2 YYEEEE. V lost 3 bases and J lost 2, with 14 bases in between. The DNA of the CDR3 is TGTGCCAGCAGCTCCGGGACAATAAAAAACACTGAAGCTTTCTTT. It specifies CASSSGTIKNTEAFF.